What follows are 25 T cell receptor beta chains derived from one specimen sequenced in a study of T cells in Graves' hyperthyroidism and ophthalmopathy. TCR beta CDR3 regions were amplified from RNA transcripts. With the HTBI primer set, the TCR CDR3 went through a first round of RT-PCR. TCRdb ran MiXCR on the multiplex PCR reads and lists one entry per CDR3 protein. The sample yields roughly 840,000 distinct CDR3 sequences, over 35% seen once. The specimen sequenced was blood. Receptor source: a man aged 18 to 35 with Graves' hyperthyroidism.

This clonotype was detected only a few times. The rearrangement uses TRBV29-1 and TRBJ2-3; TRBD2 matches at 11 bases. Trimming cost V 7 bases and J 2 bases; bases outside gene matches: 5. The CDR3 is made up of 14 amino acids. Germline lookup yields CDR1 SQVTM and CDR2 ANQGSEA. The CDR3, as DNA: TGCAGCGCCGGACTAGCGGGTACCACAGATACGCAGTATTTT. Protein: CSAGLAGTTDTQYF.

The V and J genes are TRBV3-1 and TRBJ2-5; D call uncertain. CDR1 is LGHDT, CDR2 YNNKEL, per germline (reference sequence). The CDR3 is 15 residues long. Trimming took 1 base from V and 5 from J, leaving 14 bases between them. The CDR3 here is CASSQAGVSRETQYF. As DNA, the CDR3 is TGTGCCAGCAGCCAAGCGGGTGTCAGCCGGGAGACCCAGTACTTC.

This clonotype was found a few times. The chain couples TRBV4-1 to TRBJ2-7, with a possible D match to TRBD2 (5 bases). Between the trimmed V and J ends, which lost 0 bases and 7 bases, there was a span of 16 bases. The CDR3 runs to 15 residues. Germline V gene lookup returns CDR1 MGHRA and CDR2 YSYEKL. In DNA, the CDR3 is TGCGCCAGCAGCCAAGAGACCCACACCTCGGGGGAGCAGTACTTC. Translation gives CASSQETHTSGEQYF.

On this clonotype: A much larger clone differs by one base, so this may be a read error. This chain joins TRBV15 and TRBJ1-4; a weak D match, TRBD1 (5 bases). The length of the CDR3 is 13 residues. CDR1 is LNHNV and CDR2 is YYDKDF in the germline V gene (reference sequence). Trimming left V 8 bases short and J 6 bases short, with 13 bases between. The CDR3 DNA sequence: TGTGCCACCGAAGGGGAGTGTGATGAAAAACTGTTTTTT. Its protein product is CATEGECDEKLFF.

V is TRBV29-1 and J is TRBJ1-1, with TRBD1 identical over 7 bases. The CDR3 covers 11 residues. V was pared by 5 bases and J by 8 bases, with 5 bases of the junction left unmatched. Germline CDR1 and CDR2: SQVTM and ANQGSEA. CDR3 in DNA: TGCAGCGTTCGGGACAGCCCCGAAGCTTTCTTT. Its protein is CSVRDSPEAFF.

This chain connects TRBV7-8 to TRBJ2-7; 7 positions match TRBD2. Germline lookup yields CDR1 SGHVS and CDR2 FQNEAQ. Unmatched junction bases numbered 9, after V lost 5 bases and J lost 2 bases. The CDR3 consists of 15 residues. The CDR3 spells CASSLSGGGPYEQYF. In DNA, the CDR3 is TGTGCCAGCAGCCTGTCTGGGGGGGGTCCCTACGAGCAGTACTTC.

The gene calls are TRBV4-2 and TRBJ1-1; D ambiguous. V lost 5 bases and J 1 base, leaving 20 bases between the germline ends. Germline CDR1 and CDR2: LGHNA and YNFKEQ. The CDR3 loop spans 17 amino acids. Here the CDR3 DNA reads TGTGCCAGCAGCTTAGCGCTCCACCCCCGGGGGAACACTGAAGCTTTCTTT. It codes for CASSLALHPRGNTEAFF.

This clonotype has a handful of counts. The chain recombines TRBV12-3 or TRBV12-4 with TRBJ1-5, with D possibly TRBD1 on 5 matching bases. V was pared by 7 bases and J by 6 bases, with 10 bases between. This CDR3 contains 12 residues. The CDR3 DNA reads as TGTGCCAGCAAGTACGGGACTCAGCCCCAGCATTTT. Encoded protein: CASKYGTQPQHF.

This clonotype was picked up many times. The rearrangement uses TRBV2 and TRBJ2-2; maybe TRBD1 (5 bases). Germline values: CDR1 SNHLY, CDR2 FYNNEI. V was cut by 1 base and J by 5 bases, with 11 bases left in between. This CDR3 has 15 amino acids. CDR3 bases: TGTGCCAGCAGTGAAGTAGGCAGGGCAACCGGGGAGCTGTTTTTT. Encoded protein: CASSEVGRATGELFF.

This clonotype was counted many times. The J gene is TRBJ1-5, the V gene TRBV19; TRBD1 agrees at 9 bases. Germline CDR1 and CDR2: LNHDA and SQIVND (reference sequence). There are 15 residues in the CDR3. The ends lost 1 base at V and 4 bases at J; junction bases unmatched: 2. CDR3 coding DNA: TGTGCCAGTAGTATAGGAGGGACAGGGAATCAGCCCCAGCATTTT. Protein product: CASSIGGTGNQPQHF.

The CDR3 protein is CASSLKVIDRAGNTIYF. In DNA form, the CDR3 reads TGTGCCAGTAGTCTGAAGGTTATCGACAGGGCTGGAAACACCATATATTTT. The chain is built from TRBV19 and TRBJ1-3, with 7 bases aligning to TRBD1. Germline V lookup: CDR1 LNHDA, CDR2 SQIVND (reference sequence). CDR3 size: 17 residues. The J segment lost 2 bases and the V segment lost 5 bases, leaving 12 bases of the junction unmatched.

V is TRBV2 and J is TRBJ2-2; D is uncertain. Germline CDR1 is SNHLY and CDR2 is FYNNEI. The CDR3 covers 12 residues. Deletions cut 8 bases from V and 8 bases from J, with 12 bases between. CDR3 region: CASFINEGELFF. The CDR3 DNA reads TGTGCCAGCTTTATTAACGAGGGGGAGCTGTTTTTT.

This clonotype was recorded many times. This sequence joins TRBV2 and TRBJ1-2, with D possibly TRBD1 on 5 matching bases. This CDR3 contains 15 residues. Trimming cost V 2 bases and J 8 bases, with 18 bases left between them. In germline, CDR1 is SNHLY, CDR2 FYNNEI. This chain's CDR3 is CASSEIGRGDYGYTF. The CDR3 DNA sequence: TGTGCCAGCAGTGAAATAGGACGGGGGGATTACGGCTACACCTTC. Combining the CDR3 with reference TRBV2 and TRBJ1-2 gives the whole variable domain EPEVTQTPSHQVTQMGQEVILRCVPISNHLYFYWYRQILGQKVEFLVSFYNNEISEKSEIFDDQFSVERPDGSNFTLKIRSTKLEDSAMYFCASSEIGRGDYGYTFGSGTRLTVV.

This chain uses TRBV9 with TRBJ1-4; D may be TRBD1 (5 bases). The CDR3 extends over 14 amino acids. V lost 4 bases and J 7 bases, leaving 14 bases between the germline ends. Germline V CDR1 and CDR2: SGDLS, YYNGEE. CDR3 residues: CASSPHGGSEKLFF. As DNA, the CDR3 is TGTGCCAGCAGCCCACACGGGGGGAGTGAAAAACTGTTTTTT.

This clonotype was picked up a small number of times. The V call is TRBV2, the J call TRBJ2-5, with 8 bases aligning to TRBD2. Unmatched junction bases numbered 15, after V lost 5 bases and J lost 4 bases. The CDR3 runs 17 residues. Germline V gene data show CDR1 as SNHLY and CDR2 as FYNNEI. CDR3 protein: CASSPRGGAGGGETQYF. CDR3 bases: TGTGCCAGCAGTCCCCGAGGGGGGGCGGGAGGAGGAGAGACCCAGTACTTC.

The chain is built from TRBV29-1 and TRBJ2-7; D not certain. Germline V gene data show CDR1 as SQVTM and CDR2 as ANQGSEA. V was shortened by 3 bases and J by 3 bases, with 9 bases between the two germline ends. The CDR3 spans 12 residues. The chain's CDR3 is CSVEDVNYEQYF. Here the CDR3 DNA reads TGCAGCGTTGAGGACGTGAACTACGAGCAGTACTTC.

This chain connects TRBV19 to TRBJ1-1; 7 bases match TRBD1. CDR1 and CDR2 (germline): LNHDA, SQIVND (reference sequence). V lost 5 bases, J lost 10 bases, and 10 bases stayed unmatched. This CDR3 spans 13 amino acids. The CDR3 region has the DNA TGTGCCAGTAGTTTCGGGACAGCCTATGGAGCTTTCTTT. As protein: CASSFGTAYGAFF.

The chain carries TRBV5-4 and TRBJ2-5; D might be TRBD1 or TRBD2, each matching 7 bases. The CDR3 extends over 16 amino acids. The germline CDR1 and CDR2 sequences are SGHNT and YYREEE (reference sequence). V shed 3 bases and J shed 1 base, with 16 bases lying between them. This chain's CDR3 is CASSSRQGGLQETQYF. The DNA for the CDR3 is TGTGCCAGCAGCTCACGGCAGGGGGGGCTCCAAGAGACCCAGTACTTC.

The sample holds a few counts of this clonotype. The chain couples TRBV6-6 to TRBJ1-1; 7 positions agree with TRBD1. Germline V gene sequence: CDR1 MNHNY, CDR2 SVGAGI (reference sequence). After removal of 7 bases from V and 10 bases from J, the junction contained 9 bases not matched to a gene. This CDR3 is built from 12 residues. The CDR3 DNA is TGTGCCAGCACCCACGGATCAGGGGGAGCTTTCTTT. It yields the protein CASTHGSGGAFF.

The V gene is TRBV4-2, the J gene TRBJ2-7, with D maybe TRBD2 (6 bases). The CDR3 is made up of 15 amino acids. Germline V gene data show CDR1 as LGHNA and CDR2 as YNFKEQ. Deletions cut 0 bases from V and 3 bases from J, with 12 bases between. CDR3 in amino acids: CASSQERRGNYEQYF. The CDR3 DNA is TGTGCCAGCAGCCAAGAAAGGAGGGGAAACTACGAGCAGTACTTC.

The V and J genes are TRBV25-1 and TRBJ1-1, with D tentatively TRBD1 (5 bases). V lost 6 bases to trimming and J lost 10 bases, with 24 bases between them. Germline V gene lookup returns CDR1 MGHDK and CDR2 SYGVNS. There are 15 residues in the CDR3. As DNA, the CDR3 is TGTGCCAGCAGCCTTGAGGCGGGGGGAGGTAGTGGAGCTTTCTTT. This gives the protein CASSLEAGGGSGAFF.

As concerns this clonotype: Mismatch with germline at one junction end may stem from a read error. The V call is TRBV10-3, the J call TRBJ1-5; 7 bases fit TRBD1. There are 15 residues in the CDR3. Per the germline V gene, CDR1 is ENHRY and CDR2 is SYGVKD. The CDR3 DNA reads TGTGCCAGCAGTTTAGAGGGGGCGCGGGGTCAGCCCCAGCATTTT. This sequence encodes CASSLEGARGQPQHF.

The chain uses TRBV4-2 and TRBJ1-2; D is perhaps TRBD1 (5 bases). Trimming shortened V by 1 base and J by 5 bases, and 8 bases separated the two germline ends. This CDR3 region has 13 residues. The germline V gene has CDR1 LGHNA and CDR2 YNFKEQ. CDR3 DNA sequence: TGTGCCAGCAGCCAAGCTCGGGGGTATGGCTACACCTTC. It encodes CASSQARGYGYTF.

This clonotype showed up just a few times. This chain links TRBV20-1 with TRBJ2-7; tentatively, D is TRBD1 or TRBD2 (6 bases each). Trimming shortened V by 0 bases and J by 2 bases, and 11 bases separated the two germline ends. The CDR3 sequence is 14 residues long. CDR1 and CDR2 (germline): DFQATT, SNEGSKA (reference sequence). In nucleotides, the CDR3 is TGCAGTGCTAGAGAAGGGGGGCCCACCTACGAGCAGTACTTC. Translated, it gives CSAREGGPTYEQYF.

A few counts support this clonotype. J is TRBJ2-7 and V is TRBV2; unclear D gene. Trimming took 4 bases from V and 0 from J, leaving 13 bases between them. Germline loops: CDR1 SNHLY, CDR2 FYNNEI. This CDR3 comprises 15 residues. This chain's CDR3 is CASSADTPPSYEQYF. The DNA of the CDR3 is TGTGCCAGCAGTGCCGACACACCACCCTCCTACGAGCAGTACTTC.